This T cell receptor (beta chain) was recorded in a study of shared clonotypes between healthy human individuals. Study-level information: Each donor's CD8 memory used one plate, CD8 naive two, each CD4 subset three.

The length of the CDR3 is 17 residues. The V and J ends lost 5 bases and 4 bases respectively, with 20 bases between them. Germline loops: CDR1 LNHDA, CDR2 SQIVND (reference sequence). Turning to this clone: What it binds is unknown.

Study findings and constraints: Collection of samples was limited to blood; tissue repertoires likely differ.

Sequencing was at deep level. This table comes from immunoSEQ multiplex PCR, and its TCRdb copy is limited to in-frame clones, with some not included. Of 2,100,000 or so clones listed, 90% to 97% are singletons. This TCR was sampled from a man between 18 and 29 years old in good health. The chain couples TRBV19 to TRBJ2-2, with TRBD2 as a possible D gene (5 bases). Sequencing was done on a sample of naive CD4+ T cells sorted from blood. Subset denoted: CD45RA+ positively selected. The CDR3 loop is CASSSGGKVAGTGELFF. In DNA, the CDR3 is TGTGCCAGTAGTTCCGGCGGTAAAGTTGCGGGCACCGGGGAGCTGTTTTTT.